The clone carrying this T cell receptor (beta chain) was observed a single time. What it binds is not known. This may arise from a read error, as a much more abundant clone is one base away. Amplification of the TCR beta CDR3 regions used RNA transcripts (as template). HTBI primers were used in a first-round RT-PCR, which preceded a second-round multiplex PCR. TCRdb reanalysed the multiplex PCR reads using MiXCR and keeps one entry per CDR3 protein. Seen here are almost 750,000 distinct CDR3 sequences, 40% observed once, and the top ten hold approximately 46%. CDR1 is KGHDR and CDR2 is SFDVKD in the germline V gene. The CDR3 has 15 residues. Trimming cost V 6 bases and J 2 bases, with 13 bases left between them. No donor had other autoimmune disease, uncontrolled infection, pregnancy or lactation. Diagnostic conclusions were grounded in clinical symptoms, serum thyroxine, TRAb, thyroid ultrasound and orbital computed tomography.

The sample belongs to a study of Graves' ophthalmopathy and Graves' hyperthyroidism. Study-wide context: Samples of peripheral blood were obtained at initial diagnosis, prior to treatment of any kind.

Broader study findings: Sensitivity of roughly 71% and specificity of approximately 73% were achieved by the model that predicted ophthalmopathy progression.

Sample: peripheral blood. This receptor was identified in an adult man with Graves' ophthalmopathy. The rearrangement uses TRBV24-1 and TRBJ1-5, with TRBD1 as a possible D gene (5 bases). The CDR3 nucleotides are TGTGCCACCAGTTCCCAGGGAGCTGGCAATCAGCCCCAGCATTTT. Its protein product is CATSSQGAGNQPQHF.